The 20 T cell receptor beta chains in this list originate from one sample, sequenced in a study of blood T cells in healthy people across ages. A sample-barcoded 5' primer and a J-beta primer mix were used in a second PCR of roughly 6 to 11 cycles. TCRdb analysed the 5' RACE reads with MiXCR anew, one entry per CDR3 protein. This table holds roughly 700,000 distinct CDR3 sequences, over 45% found once. Material: blood. The receptors here all came from a woman aged 55 to 70 in good health.

The chain employs TRBV20-1 and TRBJ1-6, with 8 nucleotides matching TRBD1. The junction had 7 bases not matched to a gene; V was cut back by 5 bases and J by 10 bases. Per germline, CDR1 DFQATT and CDR2 SNEGSKA (reference sequence). This CDR3 comprises 13 residues. The CDR3 protein is CSASGTGGSPLHF. DNA of the CDR3: TGCAGTGCTTCCGGGACAGGAGGATCACCCCTCCACTTT.

This clonotype has more than one count but fewer than ten. The chain joins TRBV7-9 to TRBJ2-1; TRBD2 agrees at 10 bases. The CDR3 covers 13 residues. The germline CDR1 and CDR2 sequences are SEHNR and FQNEAQ (reference sequence). J lost 9 bases, V lost 8 bases, and 7 bases had no gene match. Here the CDR3 reads CASRPSGSTEQFF. Here the CDR3 DNA reads TGTGCCAGCCGTCCTAGCGGGAGCACTGAGCAGTTCTTC.

This clonotype is a singleton in its sample. The gene calls are TRBV7-3 and TRBJ1-6; D is possibly TRBD1 (5 bases). V lost 5 bases, J lost 10 bases, and 15 bases lay in between. This CDR3 region has 14 residues. Germline CDR1 reads SGHTA; CDR2 reads FQGTGA. The CDR3 loop reads CASSLRQSGSPLHF. CDR3 coding DNA: TGTGCCAGCAGCCTTAGACAGTCGGGATCACCCCTCCACTTT.

The chain recombines TRBV24-1 with TRBJ2-3; D is uncertain. This CDR3 is built from 13 residues. Trimming took off 4 bases at V and 8 bases at J, with 12 bases between the two ends. Germline CDR1 and CDR2: KGHDR and SFDVKD. DNA of the CDR3: TGTGCCACCAGTGAGATCGGAGCTCGTACGCAGTATTTT. Protein product: CATSEIGARTQYF.

This rearrangement joins TRBV29-1 to TRBJ2-3; no reliable D call. Trimming removed 6 bases at V and 6 bases at J, with 10 bases between. The CDR3 covers 11 residues. From germline, CDR1 is SQVTM and CDR2 ANQGSEA. Written as DNA, the CDR3 is TGCAGCGTCCCTTTATCCGATACGCAGTATTTT. This codes for CSVPLSDTQYF.

Many counts were recorded for this clonotype. The rearrangement uses TRBV30 and TRBJ1-2, with D perhaps matching TRBD1 (5 bases). The CDR3 covers 14 residues. Trimming removed 3 bases at V and 8 bases at J, with 19 bases between. CDR1 is GTSNPN, CDR2 SVGIG, per germline (reference sequence). The CDR3 sequence is CAWRPLGPWKGYTF. As DNA, the CDR3 is TGTGCCTGGAGACCCTTGGGACCATGGAAGGGCTACACCTTC.

The V and J genes are TRBV21-1 and TRBJ2-3; the DNA was not compared with TRBD1, the D call given in the table. TRBV21-1 is given as a pseudogene. The CDR3 is 15 residues long. The CDR3 loop reads CASSKSGVDTDTQYF. The DNA for the CDR3 is TGTGCCAGCAGCAAATCAGGGGTCGACACAGATACGCAGTATTTT.

This chain connects TRBV2 to TRBJ2-1, with 8 positions matching TRBD2. This CDR3 is 14 amino acids long. Unmatched junction bases numbered 10, after V lost 11 bases and J lost 4 bases. Germline V gene sequence: CDR1 SNHLY, CDR2 FYNNEI. The CDR3 is CAGRTSRRYNEQFF. For the CDR3, the DNA is TGTGCCGGCCGGACTAGCAGGAGGTACAATGAGCAGTTCTTC.

This chain uses TRBV7-9 with TRBJ2-3, with D perhaps TRBD2 (5 bases). Germline V gene sequence: CDR1 SEHNR, CDR2 FQNEAQ (reference sequence). The CDR3 has 15 residues. Trimming took off 3 bases at V and 2 bases at J, with 12 bases between the two ends. The CDR3 reads CASSFPAESTDTQYF. CDR3 bases: TGTGCCAGCAGCTTTCCAGCGGAATCCACAGATACGCAGTATTTT.

This clonotype was detected only a few times. The rearrangement joins TRBV5-1 to TRBJ2-3, with TRBD2 matching 9 bases. This CDR3 has 16 residues. Germline loops: CDR1 SGHRS, CDR2 YFSETQ. Germline trimming cut 0 bases from V and 4 bases from J; bases unmatched to any gene: 6. CDR3 nucleotides: TGCGCCAGCAGCTTGGATAGCGGGGGAGGTCCAGATACGCAGTATTTT. Its translation is CASSLDSGGGPDTQYF.

This clonotype came up a few times. One end of the junction varies from germline; a read error may be responsible. The genes are TRBV11-1 and TRBJ2-5, with a possible D match to TRBD2 (6 bases). CDR1 is SGHAT, CDR2 FQDESV, per germline (reference sequence). The CDR3 length is 17 residues. CDR3 coding DNA: TGTGCCAGTAGCTTACCGCTGGATGCTAGCGCCCAAGAGACCCAGTACTTC. Protein: CASSLPLDASAQETQYF.

The chain has TRBV20-1 and TRBJ2-4, with 9 bases matching TRBD2. The closer fit of TRBJ2-5 to the DNA end suggests the J call may be wrong. The CDR3 runs to 15 residues. The V gene's germline CDR1 is DFQATT and CDR2 SNEGSKA (reference sequence). DNA of the CDR3: TGCAGTGCTAGAGATCCTAGCGGGGATCAAGAGACCCAGTACTTC. Amino acid sequence: CSARDPSGDQETQYF.

This sequence joins TRBV2 and TRBJ1-5; D is undetermined. V shed 5 bases and J shed 7 bases, with 15 bases lying between them. CDR1 and CDR2 from the germline V gene are SNHLY and FYNNEI. The CDR3 has 14 residues. The CDR3 DNA reads TGTGCCAGCAGTCCCACTAATCCTGTCCAGCCCCAGCATTTT. Encoded protein: CASSPTNPVQPQHF. Variable domain in full (rest from reference TRBV2 and TRBJ1-5): EPEVTQTPSHQVTQMGQEVILRCVPISNHLYFYWYRQILGQKVEFLVSFYNNEISEKSEIFDDQFSVERPDGSNFTLKIRSTKLEDSAMYFCASSPTNPVQPQHFGDGTRLSIL.

A few counts support this clonotype. The rearrangement joins TRBV27 to TRBJ2-5; 7 bases fit TRBD2. The germline CDR1 and CDR2 sequences are MNHEY and SMNVEV (reference sequence). CDR3 size: 14 residues. The J segment lost 11 bases and the V segment lost 6 bases, leaving 15 bases of the junction unmatched. CDR3 nucleotides: TGTGCCAGCAGCACCTTGGGGGGGGTCAATGAGCAGTACTTC. Translating gives CASSTLGGVNEQYF.

The rearrangement links TRBV4-2 to TRBJ1-1; D call uncertain. V lost 3 bases, J lost 2 bases, and 7 bases lay in between. Germline assignment: CDR1 LGHNA and CDR2 YNFKEQ. The CDR3 loop spans 13 amino acids. The CDR3 loop is CASSQRSNTEAFF. In DNA, the CDR3 is TGTGCCAGCAGCCAGCGTAGTAACACTGAAGCTTTCTTT.

This clonotype was seen only a few times. This chain uses TRBV28 with TRBJ2-4; D unclear. This CDR3 region has 12 residues. V lost 4 bases, J lost 15 bases, and 16 bases lay in between. The germline V gene encodes CDR1 MDHEN and CDR2 SYDVKM. Written as DNA, the CDR3 is TGTGCCAGCAGTTCCCAAGATTTAAGTTGGTACTTC. Translation gives CASSSQDLSWYF.

V and J are TRBV3-1 and TRBJ2-7; D ambiguous. With 6 bases removed from V and 3 bases from J, the gap between germline ends came to 15 bases. The V gene's germline CDR1 is LGHDT and CDR2 YNNKEL (reference sequence). The CDR3 sequence is 14 residues long. The CDR3 reads CASSPLGSNYEQYF. CDR3 DNA sequence: TGTGCCAGCAGTCCCCTGGGTAGCAACTACGAGCAGTACTTC.

This clonotype was found a few times. The V and J genes are TRBV12-3 or TRBV12-4 and TRBJ1-6; unclear D gene. The CDR3 covers 15 residues. The V gene lost 6 bases and the J gene lost 0 bases, with 9 bases spanning the gap. The CDR3 spells CASRKTSSYNSPLHF. The CDR3, as DNA: TGTGCCAGCAGAAAAACAAGCTCCTATAATTCACCCCTCCACTTT.

This clonotype appeared a few times. The chain joins TRBV20-1 to TRBJ2-7; 9 nucleotides agree with TRBD2. V trimming: 2 bases; J trimming: 4 bases; junction bases outside the gene matches: 12. Germline V gene data show CDR1 as DFQATT and CDR2 as SNEGSKA (reference sequence). This CDR3 comprises 16 residues. The CDR3: CSARPGGGRARYEQYF. The CDR3 DNA is TGCAGTGCTAGACCCGGGGGCGGGAGGGCTCGGTACGAGCAGTACTTC.

This chain joins TRBV5-4 and TRBJ2-1; D is unresolved. There are 12 residues in the CDR3. V was clipped by 0 bases and J by 10 bases, with 8 bases between them. CDR1 SGHNT and CDR2 YYREEE come from the germline V gene (reference sequence). Here the CDR3 DNA reads TGTGCCAGCAGCTTGGAATTCGTGGAGCAGTTCTTC. Translated, it gives CASSLEFVEQFF. Combining the CDR3 with reference TRBV5-4 and TRBJ2-1 gives the whole variable domain ETGVTQSPTHLIKTRGQQVTLRCSSQSGHNTVSWYQQALGQGPQFIFQYYREEENGRGNFPPRFSGLQFPNYSSELNVNALELDDSALYLCASSLEFVEQFFGPGTRLTVL.